A single sample is the source of the 20 T cell receptor beta chains below, sequenced in a study of graft-versus-host responses after intestinal transplantation. Method: immunoSEQ multiplex PCR; TCRdb's copy keeps in-frame clones and lacks some. The table lists tens of thousands of clones, about 95% of them singletons. No cognate antigen is known for these TCRs. Material: unstimulated CD8+ T cells sorted from spleen or lymph node cells, obtained before transplant. All receptors come from a human donor who was the organ donor for an intestinal transplant.

The V and J genes are TRBV20-1 and TRBJ1-2; D uncertain. V lost 3 bases, J lost 3 bases, and 5 bases lay in between. Germline assignment: CDR1 DFQATT and CDR2 SNEGSKA (reference sequence). The CDR3 covers 11 residues. CDR3 DNA sequence: TGCAGTGCTAGTCTAGACTATGGCTACACCTTC. This translates into CSASLDYGYTF.

The chain recombines TRBV6-6 with TRBJ1-2; D gene ambiguous. Germline values: CDR1 MNHNY, CDR2 SVGAGI (reference sequence). V shed 6 bases and J shed 3 bases, with 20 bases lying between them. The CDR3 is 16 amino acids. CDR3 sequence (DNA): TGTGCCAGCAGAGCCGTTGTAGGGCGGGAGGACTATGGCTACACCTTC. Translated: CASRAVVGREDYGYTF.

The V and J genes are TRBV4-3 and TRBJ2-1; 10 bases are a match to TRBD2. CDR3 length: 16 residues. The germline V gene encodes CDR1 LGHNA and CDR2 YSLEER. With V trimmed by 1 base and J by 5 bases, 5 bases remained unmatched. The CDR3 spells CASSQVLAGENNEQFF. Here the CDR3 DNA reads TGCGCCAGCAGCCAAGTTCTAGCGGGGGAAAACAATGAGCAGTTCTTC.

V and J are TRBV11-2 and TRBJ1-6, with a possible D match to TRBD1 (6 bases). The V gene lost 1 base and the J gene lost 7 bases, with 8 bases spanning the gap. The CDR3 is made up of 14 amino acids. Germline CDR1 SGHAT, CDR2 FQNNGV. In DNA form, the CDR3 reads TGTGCCAGCAGCTTAGCAGGGGAGAATTCACCCCTCCACTTT. This gives the protein CASSLAGENSPLHF.

CDR3 bases: TGTGCCAGCAGTGCTAGCGGGGGGACTAGCACAGATACGCAGTATTTT. It yields the protein CASSASGGTSTDTQYF. This rearrangement joins TRBV28 to TRBJ2-3, with TRBD2 matching over 11 bases. This CDR3 spans 16 amino acids. After removal of 5 bases from V and 0 bases from J, the junction contained 4 bases not matched to a gene. Germline V gene data show CDR1 as MDHEN and CDR2 as SYDVKM.

This chain joins TRBV4-3 and TRBJ1-4, with TRBD1 as a possible D gene (5 bases). Trimming pared 1 base from V and 1 base from J, leaving 13 bases between. CDR1 is LGHNA and CDR2 is YSLEER in the germline V gene. The CDR3 consists of 17 residues. DNA for the CDR3: TGCGCCAGCAGCCAAGGTCACCGGGACGGAACTAATGAAAAACTGTTTTTT. Protein sequence: CASSQGHRDGTNEKLFF.

This clone came up once. The chain uses TRBV2 and TRBJ1-5, with a possible D match to TRBD1 (6 bases). Germline V lookup: CDR1 SNHLY, CDR2 FYNNEI. Between the trimmed V and J ends, which lost 5 bases and 2 bases, there was a span of 16 bases. This CDR3 has 16 amino acids. CDR3 in DNA: TGTGCCAGCAGTACTAAACAGGGACTTGGCAATCAGCCCCAGCATTTT. Translated, it gives CASSTKQGLGNQPQHF.

The rearrangement joins TRBV27 to TRBJ1-1; tentative D call: TRBD1 (5 bases). The germline gives CDR1 MNHEY, CDR2 SMNVEV (reference sequence). This CDR3 contains 14 residues. The V and J ends lost 6 bases and 0 bases respectively, with 11 bases between them. The CDR3 nucleotides read TGTGCCAGCAGCCCGGGACTGATGAACACTGAAGCTTTCTTT. It encodes CASSPGLMNTEAFF.

This chain links TRBV11-2 with TRBJ2-5; D is perhaps TRBD2 (6 bases). Trimming removed 2 bases from V and 4 bases from J, with 14 bases in between. Germline-derived CDR1 and CDR2 are SGHAT and FQNNGV. The CDR3 sequence is 15 residues long. CDR3 protein: CASSLPGAGSETQYF. Written as DNA, the CDR3 is TGTGCCAGCAGCTTACCCGGAGCGGGTTCAGAGACCCAGTACTTC.

This rearrangement joins TRBV2 to TRBJ1-1; no clear D gene. The CDR3 totals 14 residues. The ends were cut back, 7 bases at V and 0 bases at J, with 12 bases in the middle. The germline V gene encodes CDR1 SNHLY and CDR2 FYNNEI. The CDR3 sequence: CASTERVVNTEAFF. The CDR3 DNA is TGTGCCAGCACCGAAAGAGTGGTGAACACTGAAGCTTTCTTT.

The V call is TRBV4-3, the J call TRBJ1-1; TRBD1 matches at 7 bases. The CDR3 length is 15 residues. From germline, CDR1 is LGHNA and CDR2 YSLEER. V lost 1 base and J lost 5; bases outside the gene matches: 7. The CDR3 DNA sequence: TGCGCCAGCAGCCAAGCTCTACAGGGGCGGACTGAAGCTTTCTTT. It translates to CASSQALQGRTEAFF.

This clone came up once. This chain links TRBV6-6 with TRBJ1-4; TRBD1 aligns across 7 bases. The CDR3 has 14 amino acids. V was pared by 4 bases and J by 6 bases, with 5 bases of the junction left unmatched. The V gene's germline CDR1 is MNHNY and CDR2 SVGAGI (reference sequence). DNA of the CDR3: TGTGCCAGCAGTTTTGGACAGGCGGATGAAAAACTGTTTTTT. It codes for CASSFGQADEKLFF.

On this clone itself: Germline is not matched at one junction end, which may reflect a read error. The J gene is TRBJ1-6, the V gene TRBV27; possible D gene TRBD1, 5 bases. CDR3 length: 11 amino acids. Germline lookup yields CDR1 MNHEY and CDR2 SMNVEV (reference sequence). The CDR3 region has the DNA TGTGCCAGCAGTCGTGGGCCGTGGGGGAACTTT. Translating it yields CASSRGPWGNF.

V gene TRBV6-1 combines with J gene TRBJ2-7; TRBD2 agrees at 10 bases. There are 17 residues in the CDR3. The V gene end was trimmed by 2 bases and the J gene end by 6 bases; junction bases not matched to a gene: 13. Looked up from germline, CDR1 is MNHNS and CDR2 is SASEGT. In DNA form, the CDR3 reads TGTGCCAGCAGTGAATTAGGAACGACTAGCGGGTTAGCCGAGCAGTACTTC. Translated, it gives CASSELGTTSGLAEQYF.

The rearrangement joins TRBV19 to TRBJ1-1; 7 bases agree with TRBD1. Germline lookup yields CDR1 LNHDA and CDR2 SQIVND (reference sequence). CDR3 size: 14 residues. V trimming: 6 bases; J trimming: 0 bases; junction bases outside the gene matches: 4. The CDR3 spells CASRQGEMNTEAFF. Written as DNA, the CDR3 is TGTGCCAGTAGGCAGGGGGAAATGAACACTGAAGCTTTCTTT.

This chain connects TRBV4-2 to TRBJ2-5; 8 bases match TRBD1. The J call may be mistaken, given a closer DNA end match to TRBJ2-7. Germline CDR1 is LGHNA and CDR2 is YNFKEQ. This CDR3 region has 16 residues. In DNA form, the CDR3 reads TGTGCCAGCAGCCAAGATAGCGGACAGGGCTCCTACGAGCAGTACTTC. It yields the protein CASSQDSGQGSYEQYF.

This clone was found once. The rearrangement uses TRBV11-2 and TRBJ2-7, with a possible D match to TRBD1 (6 bases). CDR1 and CDR2 (germline): SGHAT, FQNNGV. Trimming took 4 bases from V and 0 from J, leaving 13 bases between them. This CDR3 spans 15 amino acids. DNA for the CDR3: TGTGCCAGCAGCTCTTATTGGGACAACTCCTACGAGCAGTACTTC. It is translated as CASSSYWDNSYEQYF.

The chain joins TRBV7-2 to TRBJ2-1, with D maybe TRBD2 (6 bases). In germline, CDR1 is SGHTA, CDR2 FQGNSA. CDR3 length: 16 amino acids. Trimming pared 5 bases from V and 5 bases from J, leaving 19 bases between. Written as DNA, the CDR3 is TGTGCCAGCAGCCCCCTGGACTATGGGGAGAACAATGAGCAGTTCTTC. Its protein is CASSPLDYGENNEQFF.

This clone showed up just once. The rearrangement links TRBV28 to TRBJ1-2; the D gene is possibly TRBD1 (6 bases). CDR3 length equals 14 residues. The germline V and J ends were trimmed by 3 bases and 2 bases, with 10 bases remaining between them. The germline V gene encodes CDR1 MDHEN and CDR2 SYDVKM. CDR3: CASSLAGVNYGYTF. Written as DNA, the CDR3 is TGTGCCAGCAGTTTGGCAGGGGTAAACTATGGCTACACCTTC.

This rearrangement joins TRBV7-9 to TRBJ1-1; TRBD1 aligns across 9 bases. The CDR3 consists of 14 residues. The germline gives CDR1 SEHNR, CDR2 FQNEAQ (reference sequence). Trimming took 4 bases from V and 3 from J; bases not matched to a gene: 3. The CDR3 protein is CASSSGQGYTEAFF. CDR3 DNA sequence: TGTGCCAGCAGCTCGGGACAGGGATACACTGAAGCTTTCTTT.